The clone carrying this TCR beta chain has at least ten counts. The germline V gene encodes CDR1 SQVTM and CDR2 ANQGSEA. CDR3 size: 13 residues. Trimming removed 3 bases from V and 5 bases from J, with 12 bases in between. One entry per CDR3 protein, called by TCRdb with MiXCR from the 5' RACE reads. The sample carries tens of thousands of distinct CDR3 sequences, 9% to 9.5% recorded once. The sample comes from a study of early T cells in non-severe SARS-CoV-2 infection. The chain uses TRBV29-1 and TRBJ2-3; D remains unclear. The sequenced sample was whole blood. The clonotype was recovered from an adult who was a healthcare worker with PCR-confirmed SARS-CoV-2 infection or an uninfected control (not recorded which). CDR3 DNA: TGCAGCGTTGACACTACTCCGGGAGATACGCAGTATTTT. Its translation is CSVDTTPGDTQYF.